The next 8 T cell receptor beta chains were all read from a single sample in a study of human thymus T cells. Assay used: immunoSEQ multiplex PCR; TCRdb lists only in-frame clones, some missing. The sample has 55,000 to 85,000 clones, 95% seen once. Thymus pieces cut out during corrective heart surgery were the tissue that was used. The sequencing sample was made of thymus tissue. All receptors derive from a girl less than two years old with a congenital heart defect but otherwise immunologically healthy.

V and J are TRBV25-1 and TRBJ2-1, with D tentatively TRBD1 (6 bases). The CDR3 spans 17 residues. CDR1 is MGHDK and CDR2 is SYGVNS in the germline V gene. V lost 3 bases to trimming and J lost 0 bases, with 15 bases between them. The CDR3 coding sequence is TGTGCCAGCAGTGATGGGGGCTCCTCGAGCTCCTACAATGAGCAGTTCTTC. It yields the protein CASSDGGSSSSYNEQFF.

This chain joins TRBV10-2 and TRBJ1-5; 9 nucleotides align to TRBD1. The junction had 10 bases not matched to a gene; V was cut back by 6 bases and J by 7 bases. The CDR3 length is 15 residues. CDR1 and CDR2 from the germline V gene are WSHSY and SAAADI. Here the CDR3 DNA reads TGCGCCAGCAGCTCATCCGGGACAGGGAAACAGCCCCAGCATTTT. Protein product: CASSSSGTGKQPQHF.

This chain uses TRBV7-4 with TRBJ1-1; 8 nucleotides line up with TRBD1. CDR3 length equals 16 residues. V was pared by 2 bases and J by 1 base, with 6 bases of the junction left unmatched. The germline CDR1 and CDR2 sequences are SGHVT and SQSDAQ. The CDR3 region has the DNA TGTGCCAGCAGCTTAATCCGCCAGGGGGCGAACACTGAAGCTTTCTTT. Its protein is CASSLIRQGANTEAFF.

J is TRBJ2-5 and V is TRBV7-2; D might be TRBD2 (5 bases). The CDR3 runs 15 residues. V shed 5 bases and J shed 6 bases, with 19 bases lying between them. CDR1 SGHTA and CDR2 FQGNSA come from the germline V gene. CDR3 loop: CASSPGWESRKTQYF. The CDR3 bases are TGTGCCAGCAGCCCGGGGTGGGAGAGTAGAAAGACCCAGTACTTC.

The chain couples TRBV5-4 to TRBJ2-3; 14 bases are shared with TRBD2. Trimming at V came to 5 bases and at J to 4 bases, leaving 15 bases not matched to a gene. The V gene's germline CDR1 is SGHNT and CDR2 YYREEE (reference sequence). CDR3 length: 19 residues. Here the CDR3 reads CASRNTTGTSGRKADTQYF. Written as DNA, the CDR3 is TGTGCCAGCAGAAACACGACCGGGACTAGCGGGAGAAAGGCAGATACGCAGTATTTT.

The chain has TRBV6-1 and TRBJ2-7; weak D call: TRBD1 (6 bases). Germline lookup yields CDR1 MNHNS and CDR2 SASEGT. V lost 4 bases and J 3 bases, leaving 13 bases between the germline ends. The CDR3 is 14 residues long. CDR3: CASSGRDIDYEQYF. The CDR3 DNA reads TGTGCCAGCAGTGGCCGGGACATAGACTACGAGCAGTACTTC.

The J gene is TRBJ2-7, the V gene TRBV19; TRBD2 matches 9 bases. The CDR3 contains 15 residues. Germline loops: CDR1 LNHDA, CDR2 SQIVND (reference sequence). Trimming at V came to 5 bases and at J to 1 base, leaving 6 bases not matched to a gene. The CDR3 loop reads CASSYRRGGSYEQYF. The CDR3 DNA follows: TGTGCCAGTAGTTATCGGCGGGGGGGGTCCTACGAGCAGTACTTC.

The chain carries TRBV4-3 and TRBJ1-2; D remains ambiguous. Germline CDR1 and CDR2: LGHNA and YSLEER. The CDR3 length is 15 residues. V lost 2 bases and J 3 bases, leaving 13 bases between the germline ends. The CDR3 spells CASSQPEDPDYGYTF. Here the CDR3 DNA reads TGCGCCAGCAGCCAACCTGAAGATCCGGACTATGGCTACACCTTC.